The 26 T cell receptor beta chains presented below share a single source sample, sequenced in a study of early T cells in non-severe SARS-CoV-2 infection. Each CDR3 protein is one row after TCRdb ran MiXCR on the 5' RACE reads. The repertoire includes about 66,000 distinct CDR3 sequences, less than 9.5% of them detected once, and roughly 3.2% sits in the top ten. The sequenced material came from whole blood. These receptors all come from an adult who was a healthcare worker with PCR-confirmed SARS-CoV-2 infection or an uninfected control (not recorded which).

This clonotype occurred many times. This rearrangement joins TRBV18 to TRBJ2-4, with D unclear. The CDR3 has 15 amino acids. V was shortened by 0 bases and J by 1 base, with 7 bases between the two germline ends. The germline CDR1 and CDR2 sequences are KGHSH and LQKENI. The chain's CDR3 is CASSPPGSAKNIQYF. The CDR3, as DNA: TGTGCCAGCTCACCACCAGGGTCGGCCAAAAACATTCAGTACTTC.

The V gene is TRBV20-1, the J gene TRBJ2-7; TRBD1 matches 9 bases. V was clipped by 2 bases and J by 0 bases; unmatched bases: 8. The germline gives CDR1 DFQATT, CDR2 SNEGSKA (reference sequence). The CDR3 length is 16 residues. In nucleotides, the CDR3 is TGCAGTGCTAGATCACCGACAGGGGGGAGCTCCTACGAGCAGTACTTC. Translated: CSARSPTGGSSYEQYF.

The chain employs TRBV7-9 and TRBJ1-2; a possible D gene is TRBD1 (6 bases). The germline gives CDR1 SEHNR, CDR2 FQNEAQ (reference sequence). This CDR3 has 15 amino acids. V was trimmed by 3 bases and J by 4 bases, leaving 15 bases between them. CDR3 amino acids: CASSFPEGGRYGYTF. CDR3 bases: TGTGCCAGCAGCTTCCCCGAGGGGGGGCGCTATGGCTACACCTTC.

The chain joins TRBV13 to TRBJ2-6, with D perhaps TRBD2 (5 bases). This CDR3 spans 17 amino acids. V shed 4 bases and J shed 2 bases, with 15 bases lying between them. CDR1 is PRHDT, CDR2 FYEKMQ, per germline (reference sequence). CDR3 amino acids: CASSSLLGGPGANVLTF. The CDR3 DNA is TGTGCCAGCAGCTCCTTATTGGGCGGGCCTGGGGCCAACGTCCTGACTTTC.

This clonotype was detected only a few times. The gene calls are TRBV7-2 and TRBJ2-3; 8 bases are shared with TRBD1. Germline V gene sequence: CDR1 SGHTA, CDR2 FQGNSA. The CDR3 totals 14 residues. Losses at the gene ends were 5 bases for V and 0 bases for J; bases not matched to a gene: 1. CDR3 in DNA: TGTGCCAGCAGCGGACAGGGAAGCACAGATACGCAGTATTTT. Protein sequence: CASSGQGSTDTQYF.

This clonotype was counted at least ten times. The chain uses TRBV18 and TRBJ2-3; possibly TRBD2 for D (5 bases). The germline V gene encodes CDR1 KGHSH and CDR2 LQKENI. The CDR3 has 12 amino acids. With 8 bases removed from V and 3 bases from J, the gap between germline ends came to 9 bases. The CDR3 DNA is TGTGCCAGCAGCCCGGGAACAGATACGCAGTATTTT. It encodes CASSPGTDTQYF. Combining the CDR3 with reference TRBV18 and TRBJ2-3 gives the whole variable domain NAGVMQNPRHLVRRRGQEARLRCSPMKGHSHVYWYRQLPEEGLKFMVYLQKENIIDESGMPKERFSAEFPKEGPSILRIQQVVRGDSAAYFCASSPGTDTQYFGPGTRLTVL.

This clonotype occurred many times. The J gene is TRBJ2-3, the V gene TRBV7-2; tentative D call: TRBD2 (6 bases). Germline loops: CDR1 SGHTA, CDR2 FQGNSA. The CDR3 length is 14 residues. With 4 bases removed from V and 7 bases from J, the gap between germline ends came to 15 bases. The CDR3 sequence is CASSSGGGRHTQYF. The DNA for the CDR3 is TGTGCCAGCAGCTCGGGCGGAGGGAGGCATACGCAGTATTTT.

This clonotype has ten or more counts. The chain links TRBV29-1 to TRBJ2-1; 11 bases are shared with TRBD2. V lost 8 bases and J lost 6; bases outside the gene matches: 9. There are 14 residues in the CDR3. The germline CDR1 and CDR2 sequences are SQVTM and ANQGSEA. CDR3 DNA sequence: TGCAGCATTTTAGCGGGAGGGCCCGGCAATGAGCAGTTCTTC. This encodes CSILAGGPGNEQFF.

This chain joins TRBV28 and TRBJ2-7; 8 bases map to TRBD1. V dropped 4 bases and J dropped 1; count of bases not matched to a gene: 9. Germline CDR1 and CDR2: MDHEN and SYDVKM. The CDR3 runs to 16 residues. CDR3 protein: CASSWEATGDSYEQYF. CDR3 nucleotides: TGTGCCAGCAGTTGGGAAGCGACAGGGGATTCCTACGAGCAGTACTTC.

Remarks on this clonotype: A junction boundary mismatches the germline segment, possibly from a read error. V is TRBV11-3 and J is TRBJ2-3; 14 bases agree with TRBD2. The length of the CDR3 is 16 residues. Germline V gives CDR1 SGHNT, CDR2 YENEEA. The CDR3 sequence is CTSSPGTSGRTDTQYF. In DNA, the CDR3 is TGTACCAGCAGCCCGGGGACTAGCGGGAGAACAGATACGCAGTATTTT.

The sample holds many counts of this clonotype. The rearrangement links TRBV12-3 or TRBV12-4 to TRBJ2-3, with D unclear. This CDR3 contains 11 residues. The V and J ends lost 3 bases and 6 bases respectively, with 4 bases between them. The CDR3 DNA is TGTGCCAGCAGTTTGCAGGATACGCAGTATTTT. Its translation: CASSLQDTQYF.

This clonotype has ten or more counts. V gene TRBV3-1 combines with J gene TRBJ2-7, with D tentatively TRBD2 (5 bases). The germline CDR1 and CDR2 sequences are LGHDT and YNNKEL (reference sequence). V was cut by 11 bases and J by 0 bases, with 17 bases left in between. The CDR3 spans 14 residues. CDR3 DNA sequence: TGTGCCGCCTCGGGGAGCGGAGGCTCCTACGAGCAGTACTTC. This gives the protein CAASGSGGSYEQYF.

At least ten counts were recorded for this clonotype. The genes are TRBV20-1 and TRBJ2-2; no clear D gene. The CDR3 contains 14 residues. Germline CDR1 and CDR2: DFQATT and SNEGSKA (reference sequence). Trimming removed 0 bases at V and 7 bases at J, with 12 bases between. As DNA, the CDR3 is TGCAGTGCTAGAGAACCAGAGAGGTTCGGGGAGCTGTTTTTT. This codes for CSAREPERFGELFF.

CDR3 in amino acids: CASSEERNTEAFF. CDR3 in DNA: TGTGCCAGCAGTGAAGAACGGAACACTGAAGCTTTCTTT. This chain links TRBV2 with TRBJ1-1; D gene ambiguous. The CDR3 is 13 amino acids. Trimming pared 1 base from V and 1 base from J, leaving 4 bases between. Germline CDR1 is SNHLY and CDR2 is FYNNEI.

This clonotype was seen ten or more times. The chain employs TRBV7-9 and TRBJ2-3; perhaps TRBD2 as D (5 bases). Germline-derived CDR1 and CDR2 are SEHNR and FQNEAQ (reference sequence). The length of the CDR3 is 13 residues. The V end was cut by 1 base, the J end by 6 bases, with 8 bases between. The CDR3 region is CASSLVTGDTQYF. CDR3 DNA sequence: TGTGCCAGCAGCTTAGTTACGGGGGATACGCAGTATTTT.

This clonotype showed up just a few times. CDR3 DNA sequence: TGCGCCAGCAGCTTTGGGTTGGCTAATGAAAAACTGTTTTTT. Translation: CASSFGLANEKLFF. This rearrangement joins TRBV5-1 to TRBJ1-4; no reliable D call. The CDR3 length is 14 residues. Germline V CDR1 and CDR2: SGHRS, YFSETQ. V gave up 2 bases and J gave up 3 bases, with 8 bases separating them.

The count of this clonotype is one. The rearrangement uses TRBV7-7 and TRBJ2-7; 8 bases map to TRBD1. This CDR3 spans 15 amino acids. V shed 5 bases, J shed 0 bases, and the junction held 6 bases outside the gene matches. CDR1 is SSHAT, CDR2 FNYEAQ, per germline (reference sequence). CDR3 DNA sequence: TGTGCCAGCAGCCAAGCAGGGGGCGCCTCCTACGAGCAGTACTTC. Translation gives CASSQAGGASYEQYF.

In its sample, this clonotype was seen many times. The CDR3 is CASSLEETQYF. In DNA form, the CDR3 reads TGTGCCAGCAGTTTGGAGGAGACCCAGTACTTC. V usage is TRBV12-3 or TRBV12-4 and J usage is TRBJ2-5; D unclear. The CDR3 extends over 11 amino acids. The V end was cut by 3 bases, the J end by 5 bases, with 4 bases between.

This clonotype was observed a few times. The chain carries TRBV7-6 and TRBJ2-3; unclear D gene. The CDR3 length is 12 residues. V was trimmed by 5 bases and J by 10 bases, leaving 13 bases between them. Germline lookup yields CDR1 SGHVS and CDR2 FNYEAQ. CDR3 sequence: CASSPAVVAQYF. DNA of the CDR3: TGTGCCAGCAGCCCCGCGGTAGTAGCGCAGTATTTT. The whole variable domain, filled in from reference TRBV7-6 and TRBJ2-3, reads GAGVSQSPRYKVTKRGQDVALRCDPISGHVSLYWYRQALGQGPEFLTYFNYEAQQDKSGLPNDRFSAERPEGSISTLTIQRTEQRDSAMYRCASSPAVVAQYFGPGTRLTVL.

The table lists this clonotype with a few counts. This chain connects TRBV9 to TRBJ1-2; 9 bases agree with TRBD1. Unmatched junction bases numbered 10, after V lost 4 bases and J lost 6 bases. Per germline, CDR1 SGDLS and CDR2 YYNGEE. The CDR3 runs 15 residues. For the CDR3, the DNA is TGTGCCAGCAGCATACTTGACAGGGGGGCAAATGGCTACACCTTC. The encoded protein is CASSILDRGANGYTF. The full variable domain, rest sourced from reference TRBV9 and TRBJ1-2, is DSGVTQTPKHLITATGQRVTLRCSPRSGDLSVYWYQQSLDQGLQFLIQYYNGEERAKGNILERFSAQQFPDLHSELNLSSLELGDSALYFCASSILDRGANGYTFGSGTRLTVV.

This clonotype has ten or more counts. The chain joins TRBV6-5 to TRBJ2-1, with D possibly TRBD1 on 6 matching bases. Trimming shortened V by 6 bases and J by 7 bases, and 13 bases separated the two germline ends. Looked up from germline, CDR1 is MNHEY and CDR2 is SVGAGI. The CDR3 runs to 13 residues. In DNA form, the CDR3 reads TGTGCCAGCAGAACCGGGACACCTAATGAGCAGTTCTTC. Translation: CASRTGTPNEQFF.

This chain connects TRBV12-3 or TRBV12-4 to TRBJ1-5; 8 bases are shared with TRBD1. The CDR3 is 13 residues long. V was clipped by 2 bases and J by 7 bases; unmatched bases: 1. CDR3 sequence: CASSLRQGQPQHF. The CDR3 DNA sequence: TGTGCCAGCAGTTTAAGACAGGGGCAGCCCCAGCATTTT.

The chain couples TRBV11-2 to TRBJ2-1; D might be TRBD1 (6 bases). The CDR3 spans 15 residues. The germline V gene has CDR1 SGHAT and CDR2 FQNNGV. V was cut by 6 bases and J by 1 base, with 13 bases left in between. The CDR3 DNA reads as TGTGCCAGCAGTAATCAGGGGAGTTCCTACAATGAGCAGTTCTTC. Its protein product is CASSNQGSSYNEQFF. The entire variable domain, with the rest obtained from reference TRBV11-2 and TRBJ2-1, is as follows: EAGVAQSPRYKIIEKRQSVAFWCNPISGHATLYWYQQILGQGPKLLIQFQNNGVVDDSQLPKDRFSAERLKGVDSTLKIQPAKLEDSAVYLCASSNQGSSYNEQFFGPGTRLTVL.

The V and J genes are TRBV7-9 and TRBJ1-2, with TRBD1 matching 10 bases. The CDR3 spans 15 residues. Germline loops: CDR1 SEHNR, CDR2 FQNEAQ (reference sequence). The J segment lost 7 bases and the V segment lost 5 bases, leaving 10 bases of the junction unmatched. The CDR3 nucleotides are TGTGCCAGCAGCCCCCTGGGACAGGGGTTGTTTGGCTACACCTTC. Translated: CASSPLGQGLFGYTF. Full variable domain (outside the CDR3, taken from reference TRBV7-9 and TRBJ1-2): DTGVSQNPRHKITKRGQNVTFRCDPISEHNRLYWYRQTLGQGPEFLTYFQNEAQLEKSRLLSDRFSAERPKGSFSTLEIQRTEQGDSAMYLCASSPLGQGLFGYTFGSGTRLTVV.

The rearrangement links TRBV5-1 to TRBJ1-1; 8 bases are shared with TRBD1. The trim removed 4 bases at V and 4 bases at J, leaving 9 bases unmatched. CDR1 is SGHRS and CDR2 is YFSETQ in the germline V gene. The CDR3 is 15 residues long. The DNA for the CDR3 is TGCGCCAGCAGCCCTACCGACAGGGGTGTCACTGAAGCTTTCTTT. Translation: CASSPTDRGVTEAFF.

This clonotype was seen at least ten times. The genes are TRBV9 and TRBJ2-2, with 11 bases lining up with TRBD1. Germline V lookup: CDR1 SGDLS, CDR2 YYNGEE. The V gene end was trimmed by 4 bases and the J gene end by 4 bases; junction bases not matched to a gene: 12. The CDR3 spans 18 residues. CDR3 sequence reads: CASSTPTGQGAVTGELFF. The CDR3 nucleotides read TGTGCCAGCAGCACACCAACCGGACAGGGGGCGGTCACCGGGGAGCTGTTTTTT.